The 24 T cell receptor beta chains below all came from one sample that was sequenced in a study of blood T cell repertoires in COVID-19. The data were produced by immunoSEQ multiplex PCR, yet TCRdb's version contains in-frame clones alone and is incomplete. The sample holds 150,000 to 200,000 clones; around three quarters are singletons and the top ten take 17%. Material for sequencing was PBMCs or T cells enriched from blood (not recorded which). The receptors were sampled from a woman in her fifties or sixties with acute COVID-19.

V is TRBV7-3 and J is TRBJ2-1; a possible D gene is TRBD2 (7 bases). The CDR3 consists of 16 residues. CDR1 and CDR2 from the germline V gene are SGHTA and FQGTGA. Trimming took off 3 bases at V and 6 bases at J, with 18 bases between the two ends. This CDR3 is CASSFALGRGANEQFF. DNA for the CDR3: TGTGCCAGCAGCTTCGCGTTGGGACGGGGGGCCAATGAGCAGTTCTTC.

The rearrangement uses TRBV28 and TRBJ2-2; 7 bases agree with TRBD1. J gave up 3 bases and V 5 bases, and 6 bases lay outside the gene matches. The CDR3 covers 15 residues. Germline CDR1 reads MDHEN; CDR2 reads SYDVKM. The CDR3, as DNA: TGTGCCAGCAGTCCTACAGGGGTGTACACCGGGGAGCTGTTTTTT. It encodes CASSPTGVYTGELFF.

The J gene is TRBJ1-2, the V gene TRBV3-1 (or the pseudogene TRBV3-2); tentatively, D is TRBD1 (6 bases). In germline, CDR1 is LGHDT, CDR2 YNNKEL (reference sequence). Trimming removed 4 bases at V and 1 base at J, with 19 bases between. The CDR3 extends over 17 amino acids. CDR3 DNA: TGTGCCAGCAGCCGGTCGCGTGGGGGGGCGCTTAACTATGGCTACACCTTC. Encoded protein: CASSRSRGGALNYGYTF.

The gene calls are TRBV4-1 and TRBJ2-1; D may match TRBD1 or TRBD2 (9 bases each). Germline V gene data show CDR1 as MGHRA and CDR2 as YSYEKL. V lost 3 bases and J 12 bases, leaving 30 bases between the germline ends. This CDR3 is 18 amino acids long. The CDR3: CASSHTLIRDRATSGQFF. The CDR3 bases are TGCGCCAGCAGCCACACCCTTATCCGGGACAGGGCGACTAGCGGGCAGTTCTTC.

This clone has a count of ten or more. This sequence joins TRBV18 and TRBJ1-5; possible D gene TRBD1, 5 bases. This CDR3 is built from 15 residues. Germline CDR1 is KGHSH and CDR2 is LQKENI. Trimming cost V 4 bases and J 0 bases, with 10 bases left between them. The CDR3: CASSLQGYSNQPQHF. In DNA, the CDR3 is TGTGCCAGCTCACTTCAGGGTTATAGCAATCAGCCCCAGCATTTT.

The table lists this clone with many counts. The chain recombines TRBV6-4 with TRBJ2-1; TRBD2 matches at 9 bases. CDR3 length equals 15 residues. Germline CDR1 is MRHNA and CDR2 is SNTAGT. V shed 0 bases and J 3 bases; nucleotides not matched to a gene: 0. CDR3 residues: CASSDSAGGYNEQFF. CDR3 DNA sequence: TGTGCCAGCAGTGACTCAGCGGGGGGCTACAATGAGCAGTTCTTC.

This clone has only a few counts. CDR3 coding DNA: TGTGCCACCAGTGAAAGGGGGCGGCAGCCCCAGCATTTT. Translating it yields CATSERGRQPQHF. The chain combines TRBV24-1 with TRBJ1-5; 7 bases fit TRBD1. Germline assignment: CDR1 KGHDR and CDR2 SFDVKD. V lost 4 bases and J lost 7; bases outside the gene matches: 3. The CDR3 length is 13 residues.

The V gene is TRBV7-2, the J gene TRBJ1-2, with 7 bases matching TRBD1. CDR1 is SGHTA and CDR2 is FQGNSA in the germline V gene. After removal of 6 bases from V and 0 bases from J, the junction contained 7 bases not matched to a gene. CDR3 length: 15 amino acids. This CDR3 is CASRATGQSNYGYTF. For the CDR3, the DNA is TGTGCCAGCAGGGCAACGGGACAGTCTAACTATGGCTACACCTTC.

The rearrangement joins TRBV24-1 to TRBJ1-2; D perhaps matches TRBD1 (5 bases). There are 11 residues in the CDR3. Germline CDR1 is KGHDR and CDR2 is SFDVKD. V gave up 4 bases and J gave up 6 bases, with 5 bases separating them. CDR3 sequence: CATSEGDGYTF. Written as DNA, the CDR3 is TGTGCCACCAGTGAAGGGGATGGCTACACCTTC.

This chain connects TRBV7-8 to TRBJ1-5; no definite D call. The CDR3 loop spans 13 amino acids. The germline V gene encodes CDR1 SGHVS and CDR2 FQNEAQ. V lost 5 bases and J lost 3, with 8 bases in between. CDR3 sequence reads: CASSRQDNQPQHF. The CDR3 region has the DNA TGTGCCAGCAGCCGTCAGGACAATCAGCCCCAGCATTTT.

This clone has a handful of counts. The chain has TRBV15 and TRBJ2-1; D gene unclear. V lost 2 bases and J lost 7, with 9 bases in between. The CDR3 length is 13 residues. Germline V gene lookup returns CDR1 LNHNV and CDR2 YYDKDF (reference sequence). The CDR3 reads CATSRPPQNEQFF. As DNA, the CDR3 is TGTGCCACCAGCAGACCTCCACAGAATGAGCAGTTCTTC.

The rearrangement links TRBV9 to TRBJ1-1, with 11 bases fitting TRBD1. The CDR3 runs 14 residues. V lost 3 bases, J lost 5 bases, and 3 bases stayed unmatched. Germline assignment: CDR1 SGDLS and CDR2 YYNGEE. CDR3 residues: CASSDGTGGTEAFF. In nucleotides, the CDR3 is TGTGCCAGCAGCGACGGGACAGGGGGGACTGAAGCTTTCTTT.

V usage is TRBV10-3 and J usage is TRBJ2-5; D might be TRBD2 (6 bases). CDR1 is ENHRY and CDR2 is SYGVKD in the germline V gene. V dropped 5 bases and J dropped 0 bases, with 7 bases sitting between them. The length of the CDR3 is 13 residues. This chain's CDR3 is CAISIADQETQYF. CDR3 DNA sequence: TGTGCCATCAGTATAGCGGACCAAGAGACCCAGTACTTC.

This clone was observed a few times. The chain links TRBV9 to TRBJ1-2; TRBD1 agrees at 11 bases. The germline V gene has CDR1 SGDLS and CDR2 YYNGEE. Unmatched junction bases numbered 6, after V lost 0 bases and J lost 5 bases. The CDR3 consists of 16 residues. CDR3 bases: TGTGCCAGCAGCGTAGCCGGGACAGGGGGGCCTTATGGCTACACCTTC. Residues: CASSVAGTGGPYGYTF.

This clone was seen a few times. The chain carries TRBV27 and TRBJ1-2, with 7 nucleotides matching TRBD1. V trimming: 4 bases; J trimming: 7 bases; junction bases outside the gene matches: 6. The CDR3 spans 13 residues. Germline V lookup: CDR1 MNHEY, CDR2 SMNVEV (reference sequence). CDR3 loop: CASSSQGPGGYTF. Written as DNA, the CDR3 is TGTGCCAGCAGTTCACAGGGGCCAGGTGGCTACACCTTC.

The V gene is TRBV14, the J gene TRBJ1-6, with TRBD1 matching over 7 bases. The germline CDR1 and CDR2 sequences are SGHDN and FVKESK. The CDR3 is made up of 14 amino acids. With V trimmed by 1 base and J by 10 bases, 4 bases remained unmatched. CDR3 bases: TGTGCCAGCAGCCAAGTACAGGGGAACTCACCCCTCCACTTT. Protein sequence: CASSQVQGNSPLHF.

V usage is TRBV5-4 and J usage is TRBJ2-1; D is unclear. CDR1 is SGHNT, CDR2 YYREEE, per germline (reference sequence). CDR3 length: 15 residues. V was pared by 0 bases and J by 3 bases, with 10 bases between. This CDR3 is CASSLGEESYNEQFF. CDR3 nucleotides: TGTGCCAGCAGCTTGGGCGAGGAGAGCTACAATGAGCAGTTCTTC.

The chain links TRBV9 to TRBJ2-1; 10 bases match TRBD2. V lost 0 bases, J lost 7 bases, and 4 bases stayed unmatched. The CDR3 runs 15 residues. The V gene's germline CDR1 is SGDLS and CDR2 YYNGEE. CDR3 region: CASSVGRAGGNEQFF. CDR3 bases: TGTGCCAGCAGCGTAGGTCGAGCGGGAGGGAATGAGCAGTTCTTC.

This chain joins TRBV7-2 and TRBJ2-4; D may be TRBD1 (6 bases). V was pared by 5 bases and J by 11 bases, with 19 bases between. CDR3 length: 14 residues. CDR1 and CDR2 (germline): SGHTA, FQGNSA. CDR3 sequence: CASSDRTVQGLQYF. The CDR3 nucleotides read TGTGCCAGCAGCGATCGGACAGTCCAAGGACTTCAGTACTTC.

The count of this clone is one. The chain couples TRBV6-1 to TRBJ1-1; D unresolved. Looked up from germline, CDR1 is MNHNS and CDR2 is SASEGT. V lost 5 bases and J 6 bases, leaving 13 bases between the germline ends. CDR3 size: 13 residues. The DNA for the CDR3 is TGTGCCAGCAGTTCCCCCACGGGAGCTGAAGCTTTCTTT. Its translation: CASSSPTGAEAFF.

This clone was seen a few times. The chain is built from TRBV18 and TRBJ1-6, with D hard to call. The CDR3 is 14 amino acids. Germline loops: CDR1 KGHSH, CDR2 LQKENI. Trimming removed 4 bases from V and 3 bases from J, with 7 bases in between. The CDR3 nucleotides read TGTGCCAGCTCACGAGAGAACTATAATTCACCCCTCCACTTT. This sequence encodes CASSRENYNSPLHF.

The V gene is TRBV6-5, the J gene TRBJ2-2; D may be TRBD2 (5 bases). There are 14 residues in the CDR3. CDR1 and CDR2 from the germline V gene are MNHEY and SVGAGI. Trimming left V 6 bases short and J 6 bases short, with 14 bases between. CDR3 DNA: TGTGCCAGCAGCCGACGGGCGGGCCCCGGGGAGCTGTTTTTT. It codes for CASSRRAGPGELFF.

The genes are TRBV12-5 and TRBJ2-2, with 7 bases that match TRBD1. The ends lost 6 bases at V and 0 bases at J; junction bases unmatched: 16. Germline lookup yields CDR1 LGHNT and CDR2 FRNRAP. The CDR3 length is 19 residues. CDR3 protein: CASGLPPGTAVPNTGELFF. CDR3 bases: TGTGCTAGTGGACTTCCTCCCGGGACAGCAGTCCCGAACACCGGGGAGCTGTTTTTT.

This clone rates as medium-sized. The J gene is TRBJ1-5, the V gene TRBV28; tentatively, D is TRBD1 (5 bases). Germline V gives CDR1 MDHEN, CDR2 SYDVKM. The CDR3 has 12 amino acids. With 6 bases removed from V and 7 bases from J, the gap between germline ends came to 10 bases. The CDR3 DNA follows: TGTGCCAGCAGATGGGGGGACCAGCCCCAGCATTTT. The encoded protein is CASRWGDQPQHF.